These 3 T cell receptor beta chains share one sample of origin, sequenced in a study of blood T cell repertoires in COVID-19. The table came from immunoSEQ multiplex PCR; TCRdb's copy has only in-frame clones and leaves some out. The sample lists 200,000 to 250,000 clones; around four fifths were seen once. Sequenced: peripheral blood. These receptors were obtained from a woman older than 75 with active or convalescent COVID-19.

V usage is TRBV5-1 and J usage is TRBJ1-3; no firm D call. The V gene lost 2 bases and the J gene lost 0 bases, with 9 bases spanning the gap. The CDR3 is 15 amino acids. CDR1 is SGHRS, CDR2 YFSETQ, per germline. The CDR3, as DNA: TGCGCCAGCAGCTTCGGGTCCGCCTCTGGAAACACCATATATTTT. This sequence encodes CASSFGSASGNTIYF.

The chain carries TRBV9 and TRBJ1-3; D unresolved. V was shortened by 1 base and J by 0 bases, with 11 bases between the two germline ends. This CDR3 has 16 residues. From germline, CDR1 is SGDLS and CDR2 YYNGEE. Here the CDR3 DNA reads TGTGCCAGCAGCGTAAGACCGACAAGCTCTGGAAACACCATATATTTT. Protein: CASSVRPTSSGNTIYF.

Only a few counts were recorded for this clone. V gene TRBV4-1 combines with J gene TRBJ2-1; 13 nucleotides line up with TRBD2. The V segment lost 1 base and the J segment 6 bases; nucleotides outside the gene matches: 9. The germline V gene encodes CDR1 MGHRA and CDR2 YSYEKL. The CDR3 consists of 18 residues. This CDR3 is CASSQGRLAGGLGNEQFF. DNA for the CDR3: TGCGCCAGCAGCCAAGGGAGACTAGCGGGAGGTTTAGGCAATGAGCAGTTCTTC.